This passage covers 5 T cell receptor beta chains from one sample sequenced in a study of beta chain features in type 1 diabetes. As every portion of the isolated RNA was reverse transcribed, the sequencing read expressed TCRB transcripts. Sequenced by immunoSEQ multiplex PCR; TCRdb stores in-frame clones only, minus some. The sample holds under 300,000 clones, roughly 8% seen once. The material sequenced was central memory CD4+ T cells from blood. These receptors all come from a woman aged 18-30 years in good health.

This clone was counted a single time. This specimen includes other DNA sequences encoding the same CDR3. CDR3 coding DNA: TGTGCCAGCAGCGTAGGTGTAGGGGGGCGATTTGGGGAGACCCAGTACTTC. Protein: CASSVGVGGRFGETQYF. The genes are TRBV9 and TRBJ2-5; tentatively, D is TRBD1 or TRBD2 (6 bases each). This CDR3 is 17 amino acids long. Germline V gene lookup returns CDR1 SGDLS and CDR2 YYNGEE. V was shortened by 0 bases and J by 5 bases, with 20 bases between the two germline ends.

This sequence joins TRBV27 and TRBJ1-1; D is undetermined. Trimming left V 5 bases short and J 8 bases short, with 24 bases between. The CDR3 spans 16 residues. Per germline, CDR1 MNHEY and CDR2 SMNVEV (reference sequence). CDR3 sequence reads: CASSPLLRVSPTEAFF. In nucleotides, the CDR3 is TGTGCCAGCAGTCCTCTTTTGAGAGTATCTCCGACCGAAGCTTTCTTT.

The CDR3 DNA sequence: TGTGCCAGCAGTTACGCGAGAGGTGGACTTAACTATGGCTACACCTTC. Its protein is CASSYARGGLNYGYTF. The chain links TRBV6-6 to TRBJ1-2; D unclear. The CDR3 loop spans 16 amino acids. The ends were cut back, 2 bases at V and 1 base at J, with 14 bases in the middle. CDR1 is MNHNY and CDR2 is SVGAGI in the germline V gene (reference sequence).

The chain recombines TRBV7-2 with TRBJ2-5; 8 bases fit TRBD2. CDR1 is SGHTA and CDR2 is FQGNSA in the germline V gene. The CDR3 has 14 residues. V shed 4 bases and J 4 bases; nucleotides not matched to a gene: 5. The CDR3 loop is CASSSKRERETQYF. The CDR3 region has the DNA TGTGCCAGCAGCTCCAAGCGGGAGAGAGAGACCCAGTACTTC.

This clone appeared a few times. This chain joins TRBV2 and TRBJ2-3; 9 nucleotides match TRBD1. With V trimmed by 4 bases and J by 2 bases, 4 bases remained unmatched. The CDR3 is 15 amino acids. CDR1 is SNHLY, CDR2 FYNNEI, per germline. The CDR3 spells CASSGRQGVTDTQYF. The DNA for the CDR3 is TGTGCCAGCAGTGGACGACAGGGGGTCACAGATACGCAGTATTTT.